This T cell receptor (beta chain) was captured in a study of response to subunit inactivated influenza vaccine. For this clonotype: Its target is unknown.

The CDR3 contains 14 residues. Germline loops: CDR1 SQVTM, CDR2 ANQGSEA. The V and J ends lost 2 bases and 5 bases, in that order; junction bases with no gene match: 8. Whole-study findings and limits: Few additional T cells are recruited per seasonal influenza vaccination, authors suggested.

TCRdb passed the RT-PCR reads through MiXCR, listing each CDR3 protein once. The sample includes hundreds of thousands of distinct CDR3 sequences, 25% of them seen just once. This TCR came from a man in his forties or fifties who received an inactivated influenza vaccine. This specimen was CD4+ T cells sorted from PBMCs, taken 5 to 6 days after vaccination. This chain links TRBV29-1 with TRBJ1-1; TRBD1 agrees at 7 bases. This CDR3 reads CSVESRGRRTEAFF. The CDR3 DNA reads as TGCAGCGTTGAAAGTAGGGGGCGGAGGACTGAAGCTTTCTTT.